This T cell receptor (beta chain) was retrieved from a study of early T cells in non-severe SARS-CoV-2 infection. Study information: Sequenced material consisted of bulk RNA (from unsorted whole blood), and chains were unpaired.

Unique molecular identifiers were attached to individual cDNA molecules. One entry per CDR3 protein results from TCRdb running MiXCR on the 5' RACE reads. The table records 56,000 or so distinct CDR3 sequences, 8.2% of them present only once. This CDR3 has 16 residues. The junction had 4 bases not matched to a gene; V was cut back by 1 base and J by 0 bases. CDR1 is KGHSH and CDR2 is LQKENI in the germline V gene. The V call is TRBV18, the J call TRBJ1-2; 8 positions match TRBD1. The TCR was taken from an adult who was a healthcare worker with PCR-confirmed SARS-CoV-2 infection or an uninfected control (not recorded which). Sequencing was carried out using whole blood. The CDR3 sequence: CASSPRRQGTNYGYTF. The CDR3, as DNA: TGTGCCAGCTCACCACGACGACAGGGGACTAACTATGGCTACACCTTC. The whole variable domain, remainder taken from reference TRBV18 and TRBJ1-2, is NAGVMQNPRHLVRRRGQEARLRCSPMKGHSHVYWYRQLPEEGLKFMVYLQKENIIDESGMPKERFSAEFPKEGPSILRIQQVVRGDSAAYFCASSPRRQGTNYGYTFGSGTRLTVV.